This T cell receptor beta chain came from a study of OX40 agonist ivuxolimab in advanced cancers. Broadly, across the study: Ivuxolimab was a fully human IgG2 agonistic monoclonal antibody targeting the costimulatory receptor OX40 (CD134). Intravenous ivuxolimab was administered to patients every 2 weeks at six dose levels: 0.01, 0.1, 0.3, 1.5, 3 and 10 mg/kg. Among the 52 dose-escalation patients, about 20 had hepatocellular carcinoma, approximately 15 melanoma, 9 renal cell carcinoma and 9 head and neck cancer. In the dose-escalation cohort, around four fifths of patients were male, and the mean age was around 60 years, with a range of roughly 23 to 85. Patients were allowed to have had prior anti-PD-1, anti-PD-L1 or anti-CTLA-4 therapy, and approximately 37% of the dose-escalation patients had been treated with checkpoint inhibitors. Partial responses occurred in three dose-escalation patients, of whom one had hepatocellular carcinoma and two had cutaneous melanoma. Peripheral TCRbeta sequencing aimed to test whether ivuxolimab altered TCR sequence diversity and caused clonal T-cell expansion. The paper reports the monotherapy dose-escalation portion (N = 52 patients) of the phase I ivuxolimab trial. Study-level results and caveats: At doses from 0.1 to 3.0 mg/kg, clonal expansion was seen in both CD4+ and CD8+ blood T cells between baseline and week 6. Low levels of normalized T-cell clonal expansion were also seen in some nonresponding patients. Antigen specificity was not determined for the clonally expanded peripheral T cells. In the 0.1-3.0 mg/kg groups, partial responders had among the lowest normalized peripheral clonal expansion, particularly in CD8+ T cells. On average, CD8+ T cells showed more expanded clones than CD4+ T cells after ivuxolimab.

Regarding this clone: The antigen it binds to is not known. It has no much larger one-base neighbor in the sample; base qualities were not kept.

Patients with a history of autoimmune disease or receiving systemic immunosuppression were excluded from the trial. Peripheral blood for TCR sequencing was collected from all dose cohorts at baseline, on cycle 4 day 1, and on cycle 7 day 1. The samples were taken from a phase I, first-in-human, multicenter, open-label dose-escalation trial of ivuxolimab. Adults with locally advanced or metastatic melanoma, renal cell, hepatocellular, or head and neck squamous cell carcinoma were enrolled in the trial. Before TCR sequencing, CD4+ and CD8+ T cells were separately sorted from peripheral blood. The germline V gene gives CDR1 as SGHRS and CDR2 as YFSETQ. Including the terminal cysteine and phenylalanine, the CDR3 comprises 15 residues. Of all the DNA, just the CDR3 is kept, 45 bases in frame from base 1. After removal of 0 bases from V and 3 bases from J, the junction retains 1 base not matched to a gene.

For sequencing of the TCRbeta CDR3 region, genomic DNA was extracted from the sorted cells. The immunoSEQ Assay was used for sequencing of TCRbeta CDR3 regions. Entries here come from immuneACCESS through TCRdb and include only in-frame sequences with V and J called. Some clones fail to appear in such tables; in the studies checked, an unresolved V gene covers under half of the shortfall, and the cause of the remainder is unknown. Recorded for this sample are around 64,000 clones; 80% of them occurred a single time. 0.95% to 1.5% of the sample lies in the top ten. The source is an adult with an advanced solid tumor such as melanoma, head and neck, liver or kidney cancer. This chain is built from TRBV5-1 and TRBJ2-1; TRBD1 aligns with 9 central bases. This specimen consisted of CD4+ or CD8+ T cells sorted from blood, obtained in a trial of the OX40 agonist ivuxolimab. Here the CDR3 is given as CASSLEGQGYNEQFF. The DNA sequence is as follows: TGCGCCAGCAGCTTGGAGGGACAGGGCTACAATGAGCAGTTCTTC.